The present TCR beta chain was sequenced within a study of cytomegalovirus exposure and HLA in healthy donors. This table comes from immunoSEQ multiplex PCR, and its TCRdb copy is limited to in-frame clones, with some not included. The table includes tens of thousands of clones, 70% to 90% detected once. Germline CDR1 reads MNHEY; CDR2 reads SMNVEV (reference sequence). This CDR3 has 12 amino acids. Trimming removed 5 bases at V and 11 bases at J, with 16 bases between. This TCR derives from a woman between 18 and 30 years old in good health and CMV-seronegative. The sequenced sample was PBMCs. The chain employs TRBV27 and TRBJ2-7; the D gene is possibly TRBD1 (6 bases). This CDR3 is CASSGPGEMEYF. Here the CDR3 DNA reads TGTGCCAGCAGTGGACCAGGGGAAATGGAGTACTTC.